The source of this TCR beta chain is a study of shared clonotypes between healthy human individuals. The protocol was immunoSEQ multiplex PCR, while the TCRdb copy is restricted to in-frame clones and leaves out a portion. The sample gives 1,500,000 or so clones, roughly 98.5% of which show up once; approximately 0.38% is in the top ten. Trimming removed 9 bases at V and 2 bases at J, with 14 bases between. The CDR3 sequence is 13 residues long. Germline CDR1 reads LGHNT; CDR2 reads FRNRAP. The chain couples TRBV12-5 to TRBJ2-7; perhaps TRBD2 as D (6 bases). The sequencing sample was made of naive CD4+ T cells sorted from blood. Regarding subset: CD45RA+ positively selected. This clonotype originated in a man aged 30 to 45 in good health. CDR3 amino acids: CARDGLPTYEQYF. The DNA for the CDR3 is TGTGCTAGAGATGGACTACCCACCTACGAGCAGTACTTC.